The clone carrying this T cell receptor beta chain has at least ten counts. Its antigen remains unidentified. This entry comes from a study of response to subunit inactivated influenza vaccine. MiXCR, applied by TCRdb to the RT-PCR reads, yields one record per CDR3 protein. This table holds 500,000 to 600,000 distinct CDR3 sequences, 10% to 15% found once. Study-level results: The authors put forward the suggestion that each seasonal influenza vaccination may bring in only a limited number of new T cells.

CDR3 size: 15 residues. V lost 6 bases to trimming and J lost 6 bases, with 19 bases between them. The sequencing here drew on PBMCs from blood, taken roughly 47 days after vaccination. This rearrangement joins TRBV12-3 or TRBV12-4 to TRBJ2-3; tentative D call: TRBD2 (6 bases). The sequence derives from a man aged 45-60 years who received an inactivated influenza vaccine. The CDR3 nucleotides read TGTGCCAGCAGCAGGGCAGCGGGTGTGGATGATACGCAGTATTTT. This codes for CASSRAAGVDDTQYF.